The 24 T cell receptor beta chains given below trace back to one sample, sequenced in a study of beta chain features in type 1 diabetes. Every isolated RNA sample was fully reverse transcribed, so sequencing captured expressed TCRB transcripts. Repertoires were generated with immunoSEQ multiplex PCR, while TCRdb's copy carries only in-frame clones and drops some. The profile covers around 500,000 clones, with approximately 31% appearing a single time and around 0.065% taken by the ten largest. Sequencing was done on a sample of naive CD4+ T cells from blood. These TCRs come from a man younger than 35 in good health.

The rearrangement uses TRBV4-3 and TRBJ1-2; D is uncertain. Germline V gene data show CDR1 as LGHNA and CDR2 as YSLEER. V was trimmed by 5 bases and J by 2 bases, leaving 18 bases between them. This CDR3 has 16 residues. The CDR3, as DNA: TGCGCCAGCAGCGGGGAAGGATGGGGTGAGAACTATGGCTACACCTTC. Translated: CASSGEGWGENYGYTF.

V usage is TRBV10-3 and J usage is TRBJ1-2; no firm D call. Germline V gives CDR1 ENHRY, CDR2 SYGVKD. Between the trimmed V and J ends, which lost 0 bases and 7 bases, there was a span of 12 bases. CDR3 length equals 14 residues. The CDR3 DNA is TGTGCCATCAGTGAGTCCGAGAAGGAAGGTGGCTACACCTTC. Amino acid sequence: CAISESEKEGGYTF.

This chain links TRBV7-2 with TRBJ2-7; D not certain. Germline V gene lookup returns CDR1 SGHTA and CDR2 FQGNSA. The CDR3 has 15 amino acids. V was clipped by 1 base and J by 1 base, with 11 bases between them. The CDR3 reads CASSLEIGPSYEQYF. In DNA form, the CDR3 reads TGTGCCAGCAGCTTAGAGATCGGACCGTCCTACGAGCAGTACTTC.

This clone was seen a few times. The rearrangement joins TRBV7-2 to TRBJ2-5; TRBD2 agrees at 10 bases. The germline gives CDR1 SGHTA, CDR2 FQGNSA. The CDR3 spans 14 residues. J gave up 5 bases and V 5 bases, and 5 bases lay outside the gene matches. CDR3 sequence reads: CASSEYSGGETQYF. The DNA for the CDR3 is TGTGCCAGCAGCGAATATAGCGGGGGGGAGACCCAGTACTTC.

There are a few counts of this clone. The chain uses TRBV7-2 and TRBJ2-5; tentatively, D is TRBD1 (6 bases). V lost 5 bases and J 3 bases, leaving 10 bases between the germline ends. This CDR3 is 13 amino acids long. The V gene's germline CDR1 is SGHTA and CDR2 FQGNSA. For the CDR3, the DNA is TGTGCCAGCAGCCCGCGGACAGAAGAGACCCAGTACTTC. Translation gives CASSPRTEETQYF.

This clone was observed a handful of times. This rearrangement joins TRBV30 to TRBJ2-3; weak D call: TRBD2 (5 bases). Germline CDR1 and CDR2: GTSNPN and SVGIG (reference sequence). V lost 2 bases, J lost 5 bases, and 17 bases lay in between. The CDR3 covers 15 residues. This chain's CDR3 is CAWSSRRGWGDTQYF. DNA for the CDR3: TGTGCCTGGAGTTCCCGGCGCGGGTGGGGAGATACGCAGTATTTT. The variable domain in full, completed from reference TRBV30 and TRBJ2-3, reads SQTIHQWPATLVQPVGSPLSLECTVEGTSNPNLYWYRQAAGRGLQLLFYSVGIGQISSEVPQNLSASRPQDRQFILSSKKLLLSDSGFYLCAWSSRRGWGDTQYFGPGTRLTVL.

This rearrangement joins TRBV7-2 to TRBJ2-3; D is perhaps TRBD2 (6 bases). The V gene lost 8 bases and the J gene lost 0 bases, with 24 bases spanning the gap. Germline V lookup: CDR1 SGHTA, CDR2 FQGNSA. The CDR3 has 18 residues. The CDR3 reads CASPDGGLTPASTDTQYF. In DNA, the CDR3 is TGTGCCAGCCCCGACGGGGGACTCACGCCAGCTAGCACAGATACGCAGTATTTT.

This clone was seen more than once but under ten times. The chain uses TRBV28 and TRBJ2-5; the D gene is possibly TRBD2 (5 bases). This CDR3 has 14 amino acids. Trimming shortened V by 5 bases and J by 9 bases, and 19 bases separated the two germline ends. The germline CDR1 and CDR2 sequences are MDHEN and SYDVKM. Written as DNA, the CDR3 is TGTGCCAGCAGTCCAATTGAGGGAGCGTTTCCCCAGTACTTC. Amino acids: CASSPIEGAFPQYF.

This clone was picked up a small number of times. The CDR3, as DNA: TGTGCCAGCAGTGAAGCGCAGGGGACGACCTACGAGCAGTACTTC. It translates to CASSEAQGTTYEQYF. This chain connects TRBV2 to TRBJ2-7; D might be TRBD1 (6 bases). With 0 bases removed from V and 2 bases from J, the gap between germline ends came to 11 bases. CDR1 is SNHLY, CDR2 FYNNEI, per germline. There are 15 residues in the CDR3.

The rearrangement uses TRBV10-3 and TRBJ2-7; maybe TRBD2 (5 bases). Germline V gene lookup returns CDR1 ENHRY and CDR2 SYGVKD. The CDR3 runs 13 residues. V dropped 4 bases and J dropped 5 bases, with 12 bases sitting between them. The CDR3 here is CAISGSSTHEQYF. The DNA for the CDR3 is TGTGCCATCAGTGGCTCTAGCACCCACGAGCAGTACTTC.

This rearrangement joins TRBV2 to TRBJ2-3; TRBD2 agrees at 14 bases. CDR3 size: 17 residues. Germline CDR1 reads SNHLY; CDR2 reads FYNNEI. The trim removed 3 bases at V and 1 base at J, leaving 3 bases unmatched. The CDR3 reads CASSDGTSGSGTDTQYF. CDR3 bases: TGTGCCAGCAGTGATGGGACTAGCGGGAGTGGCACAGATACGCAGTATTTT. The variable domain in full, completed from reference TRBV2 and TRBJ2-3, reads EPEVTQTPSHQVTQMGQEVILRCVPISNHLYFYWYRQILGQKVEFLVSFYNNEISEKSEIFDDQFSVERPDGSNFTLKIRSTKLEDSAMYFCASSDGTSGSGTDTQYFGPGTRLTVL.

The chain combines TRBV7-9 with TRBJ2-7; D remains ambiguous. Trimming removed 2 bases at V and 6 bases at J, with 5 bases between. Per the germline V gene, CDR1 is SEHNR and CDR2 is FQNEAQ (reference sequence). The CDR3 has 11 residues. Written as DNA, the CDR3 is TGTGCCAGCAGCTTATACAGCGAGCAGTACTTC. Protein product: CASSLYSEQYF.

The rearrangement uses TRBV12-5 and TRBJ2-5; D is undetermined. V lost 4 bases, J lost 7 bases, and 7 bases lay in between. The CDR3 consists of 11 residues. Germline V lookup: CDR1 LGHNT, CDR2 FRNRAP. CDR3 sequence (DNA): TGTGCTAGTGGTTGGACGGGGACCCAGTACTTC. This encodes CASGWTGTQYF.

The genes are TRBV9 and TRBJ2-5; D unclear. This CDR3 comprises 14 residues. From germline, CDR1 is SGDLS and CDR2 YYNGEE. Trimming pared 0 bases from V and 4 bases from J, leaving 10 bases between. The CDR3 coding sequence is TGTGCCAGCAGCGTAGCTAGGGTCCCAGAGACCCAGTACTTC. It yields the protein CASSVARVPETQYF.

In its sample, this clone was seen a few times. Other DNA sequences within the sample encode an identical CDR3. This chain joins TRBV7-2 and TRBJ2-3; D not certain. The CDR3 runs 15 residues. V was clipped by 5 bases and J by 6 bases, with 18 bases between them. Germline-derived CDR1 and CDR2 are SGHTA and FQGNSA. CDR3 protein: CASSPLGALDDTQYF. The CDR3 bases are TGTGCCAGCAGCCCCCTCGGTGCTCTGGATGATACGCAGTATTTT.

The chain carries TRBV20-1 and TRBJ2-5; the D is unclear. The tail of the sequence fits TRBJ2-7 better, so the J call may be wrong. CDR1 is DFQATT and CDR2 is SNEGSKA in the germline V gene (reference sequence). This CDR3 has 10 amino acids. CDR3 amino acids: CSARGREQYF. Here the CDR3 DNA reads TGCAGTGCTAGAGGGCGCGAGCAGTACTTC.

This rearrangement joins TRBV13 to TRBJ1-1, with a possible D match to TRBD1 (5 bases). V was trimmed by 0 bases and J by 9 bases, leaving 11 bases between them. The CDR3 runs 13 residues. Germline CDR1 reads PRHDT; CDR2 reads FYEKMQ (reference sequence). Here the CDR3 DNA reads TGTGCCAGCAGCTTAGGTCGGCAGGGCCAAGCTTTCTTT. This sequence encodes CASSLGRQGQAFF.

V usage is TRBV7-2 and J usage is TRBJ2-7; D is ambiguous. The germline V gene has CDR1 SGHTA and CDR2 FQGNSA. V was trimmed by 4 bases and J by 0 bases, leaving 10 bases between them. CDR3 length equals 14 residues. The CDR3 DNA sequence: TGTGCCAGCAGCTCGCATTGGAGCTCCTACGAGCAGTACTTC. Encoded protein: CASSSHWSSYEQYF.

CDR3 region: CAWKAGSSYNEQFF. The CDR3 nucleotides read TGTGCCTGGAAAGCCGGGAGCTCCTACAATGAGCAGTTCTTC. V is TRBV30 and J is TRBJ2-1; D perhaps matches TRBD2 (6 bases). Germline CDR1 GTSNPN, CDR2 SVGIG (reference sequence). The CDR3 length is 14 residues. Deletions cut 4 bases from V and 0 bases from J, with 10 bases between.

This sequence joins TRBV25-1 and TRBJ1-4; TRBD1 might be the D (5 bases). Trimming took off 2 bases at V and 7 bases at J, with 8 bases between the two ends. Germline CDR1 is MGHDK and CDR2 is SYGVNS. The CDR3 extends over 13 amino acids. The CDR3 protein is CASSERGVEKLFF. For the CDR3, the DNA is TGTGCCAGCAGTGAAAGAGGGGTTGAAAAACTGTTTTTT.

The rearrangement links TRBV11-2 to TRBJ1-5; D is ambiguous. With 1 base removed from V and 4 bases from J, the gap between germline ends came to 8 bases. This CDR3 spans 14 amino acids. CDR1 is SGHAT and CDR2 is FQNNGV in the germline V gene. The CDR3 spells CASSLATANQPQHF. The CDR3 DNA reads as TGTGCCAGCAGCTTAGCGACGGCTAATCAGCCCCAGCATTTT.

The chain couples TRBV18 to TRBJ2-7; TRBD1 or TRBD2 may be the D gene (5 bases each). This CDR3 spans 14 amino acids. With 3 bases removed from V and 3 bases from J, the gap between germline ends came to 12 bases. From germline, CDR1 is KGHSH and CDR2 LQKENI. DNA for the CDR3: TGTGCCAGCTCACCGACGGGACCGGTCTACGAGCAGTACTTC. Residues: CASSPTGPVYEQYF.

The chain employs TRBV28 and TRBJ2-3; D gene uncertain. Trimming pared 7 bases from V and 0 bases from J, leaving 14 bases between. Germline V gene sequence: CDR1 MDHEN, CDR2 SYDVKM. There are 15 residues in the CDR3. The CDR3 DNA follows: TGTGCCAGCATTCCCTGGGCGGAAAGCACAGATACGCAGTATTTT. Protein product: CASIPWAESTDTQYF. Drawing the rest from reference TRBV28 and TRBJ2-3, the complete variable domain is DVKVTQSSRYLVKRTGEKVFLECVQDMDHENMFWYRQDPGLGLRLIYFSYDVKMKEKGDIPEGYSVSREKKERFSLILESASTNQTSMYLCASIPWAESTDTQYFGPGTRLTVL.

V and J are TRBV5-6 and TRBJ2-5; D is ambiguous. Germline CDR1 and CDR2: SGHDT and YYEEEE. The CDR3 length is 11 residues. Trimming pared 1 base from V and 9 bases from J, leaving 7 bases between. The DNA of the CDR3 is TGTGCCAGCAGCTTGCCGTTTGCCCAGTACTTC. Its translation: CASSLPFAQYF.